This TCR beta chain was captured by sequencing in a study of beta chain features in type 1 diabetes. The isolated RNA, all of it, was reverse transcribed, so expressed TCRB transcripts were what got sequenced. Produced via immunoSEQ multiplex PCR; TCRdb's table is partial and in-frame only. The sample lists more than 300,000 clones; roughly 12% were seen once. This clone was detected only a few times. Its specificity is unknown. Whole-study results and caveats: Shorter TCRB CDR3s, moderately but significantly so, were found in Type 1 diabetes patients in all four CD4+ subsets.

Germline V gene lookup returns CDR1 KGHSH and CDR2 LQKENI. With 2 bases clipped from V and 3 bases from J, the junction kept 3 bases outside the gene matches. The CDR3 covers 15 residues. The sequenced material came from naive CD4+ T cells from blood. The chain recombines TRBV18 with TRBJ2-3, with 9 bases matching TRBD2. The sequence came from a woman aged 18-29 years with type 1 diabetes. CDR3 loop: CASSPTSGPTDTQYF. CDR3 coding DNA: TGTGCCAGCTCACCAACTAGCGGGCCGACAGATACGCAGTATTTT.